These 9 T cell receptor beta chains originate from one sample sequenced in a study of ipilimumab plus nivolumab after autologous stem cell transplantation. Repertoires were generated with immunoSEQ multiplex PCR, while TCRdb's copy carries only in-frame clones and drops some. In the table there are 10,000 to 15,000 clones, around 73% of which are singletons. The material sequenced was PBMCs, taken in a trial of ipilimumab plus nivolumab as post-transplant consolidation. These receptors came from a male donor with diffuse large B-cell lymphoma.

This clone has just a few counts. This sequence joins TRBV5-1 and TRBJ2-2; 7 nucleotides match TRBD1. The V and J ends lost 5 bases and 7 bases, in that order; junction bases with no gene match: 5. CDR1 is SGHRS and CDR2 is YFSETQ in the germline V gene. CDR3 length equals 13 residues. The CDR3 coding sequence is TGCGCCAGCAGGTCAACAGGGGACGGGGAGCTGTTTTTT. It codes for CASRSTGDGELFF.

This chain connects TRBV16 to TRBJ1-1; D not resolved. Germline assignment: CDR1 KGHSY and CDR2 FQNENV. The V end lost 1 base, the J end lost 1 base, and 7 bases lay between the germline ends. The CDR3 spans 14 residues. CDR3 sequence reads: CASSQFAGNTEAFF. For the CDR3, the DNA is TGTGCCAGCAGCCAATTCGCAGGGAACACTGAAGCTTTCTTT.

The chain is built from TRBV18 and TRBJ1-2, with 7 bases lining up with TRBD1. The CDR3 length is 15 residues. From germline, CDR1 is KGHSH and CDR2 LQKENI. The ends lost 4 bases at V and 3 bases at J; junction bases unmatched: 8. The CDR3 reads CASSLTDRVDYGYTF. Written as DNA, the CDR3 is TGTGCCAGCTCACTCACTGACAGGGTTGACTATGGCTACACCTTC. Full variable domain (remainder filled in from reference TRBV18 and TRBJ1-2): NAGVMQNPRHLVRRRGQEARLRCSPMKGHSHVYWYRQLPEEGLKFMVYLQKENIIDESGMPKERFSAEFPKEGPSILRIQQVVRGDSAAYFCASSLTDRVDYGYTFGSGTRLTVV.

V usage is TRBV6-1 and J usage is TRBJ1-1; D uncertain. Trimming stripped 4 bases from V and 6 bases from J, with 12 bases between. Germline V gene sequence: CDR1 MNHNS, CDR2 SASEGT. There are 13 residues in the CDR3. The CDR3 DNA follows: TGTGCCAGCAGTGTATCTGGTTTTTCTGAAGCTTTCTTT. Its protein product is CASSVSGFSEAFF.

The DNA of the CDR3 is TGTGCCTGGAGTAGAACGGTAAACAATGAGCAGTTCTTC. Residues: CAWSRTVNNEQFF. This rearrangement joins TRBV30 to TRBJ2-1; D ambiguous. There are 13 residues in the CDR3. Germline values: CDR1 GTSNPN, CDR2 SVGIG (reference sequence). V was shortened by 2 bases and J by 5 bases, with 10 bases between the two germline ends.

The chain combines TRBV5-1 with TRBJ2-7, with a weak D call TRBD1 (6 bases). CDR1 and CDR2 (germline): SGHRS, YFSETQ. The ends were cut back, 7 bases at V and 3 bases at J, with 17 bases in the middle. The CDR3 is 14 residues long. This chain's CDR3 is CASSLEGRGYEQYF. Here the CDR3 DNA reads TGCGCCAGCTCGCTTGAGGGCAGGGGCTACGAGCAGTACTTC. The whole variable domain, filled in from reference TRBV5-1 and TRBJ2-7, reads KAGVTQTPRYLIKTRGQQVTLSCSPISGHRSVSWYQQTPGQGLQFLFEYFSETQRNKGNFPGRFSGRQFSNSRSEMNVSTLELGDSALYLCASSLEGRGYEQYFGPGTRLTVT.

V gene TRBV5-1 combines with J gene TRBJ2-1, with D possibly being TRBD1 (6 bases). CDR1 SGHRS and CDR2 YFSETQ come from the germline V gene. The V end lost 2 bases, the J end lost 3 bases, and 9 bases lay between the germline ends. CDR3 size: 14 residues. The CDR3 nucleotides are TGCGCCAGCAGCTTAGGACAGAACTACAATGAGCAGTTCTTC. Encoded protein: CASSLGQNYNEQFF.

This clone was seen only once. CDR3 in amino acids: CASSPRTGANYGYTF. The CDR3 nucleotides read TGTGCCAGCAGTCCAAGGACAGGCGCTAACTATGGCTACACCTTC. V usage is TRBV6-4 and J usage is TRBJ1-2; TRBD1 agrees at 7 bases. This CDR3 has 15 amino acids. V gave up 5 bases and J gave up 0 bases; unmatched junction bases: 6. Germline CDR1 MRHNA, CDR2 SNTAGT.

The chain couples TRBV15 to TRBJ2-3; 7 bases are a match to TRBD2. CDR3 length: 15 amino acids. In germline, CDR1 is LNHNV, CDR2 YYDKDF (reference sequence). V shed 3 bases, J shed 6 bases, and the junction held 9 bases outside the gene matches. CDR3 nucleotide sequence: TGTGCCACCAGCAGGCAGCGGGGAGTTAGGGATACGCAGTATTTT. Amino acid sequence: CATSRQRGVRDTQYF.